The 25 T cell receptor beta chains reported below all come from one sample, sequenced in a study of T cell responses to AZD1222 COVID-19 vaccine. Libraries were prepared by immunoSEQ multiplex PCR; TCRdb keeps only in-frame clonotypes and omits some of them. The sample has some 96,000 clones, roughly 88% seen once; the top ten hold roughly 2.8%. Sample: peripheral blood, taken on day 0 of AZD1222 vaccination. The receptor source for this set is an adult in good health.

The rearrangement joins TRBV25-1 to TRBJ1-1, with TRBD1 matching over 7 bases. CDR3 size: 14 residues. CDR1 and CDR2 from the germline V gene are MGHDK and SYGVNS. V lost 8 bases, J lost 4 bases, and 10 bases stayed unmatched. The CDR3 DNA reads TGTGCCAGCGCTCAAAGCCAGGGGGGCACTGAAGCTTTCTTT. Translated, it gives CASAQSQGGTEAFF.

The V call is TRBV28, the J call TRBJ1-6, with 7 bases that match TRBD1. Trimming at V came to 4 bases and at J to 11 bases, leaving 5 bases not matched to a gene. CDR3 length equals 13 residues. Per germline, CDR1 MDHEN and CDR2 SYDVKM. In DNA form, the CDR3 reads TGTGCCAGCAGTTACAGGGGTTCGACACCCCTCCACTTT. Its translation: CASSYRGSTPLHF.

V gene TRBV2 combines with J gene TRBJ1-4; 9 positions agree with TRBD1. The CDR3 covers 17 residues. Germline values: CDR1 SNHLY, CDR2 FYNNEI. J gave up 8 bases and V 3 bases, and 13 bases lay outside the gene matches. CDR3 region: CASSDKTGGALNEKLFF. The DNA for the CDR3 is TGTGCCAGCAGTGATAAGACAGGGGGAGCTTTAAACGAAAAACTGTTTTTT.

This clone is labeled as medium-sized. V gene TRBV27 combines with J gene TRBJ2-2; possible D gene TRBD1, 6 bases. V was shortened by 2 bases and J by 0 bases, with 10 bases between the two germline ends. The germline CDR1 and CDR2 sequences are MNHEY and SMNVEV (reference sequence). The CDR3 sequence is 16 residues long. CDR3 amino acids: CASSLLGTPNTGELFF. The CDR3 DNA is TGTGCCAGCAGTTTACTCGGGACACCGAACACCGGGGAGCTGTTTTTT.

This clone was detected once. The chain uses TRBV5-4 and TRBJ2-5; weak D call: TRBD1 (5 bases). Trimming left V 0 bases short and J 5 bases short, with 14 bases between. The CDR3 extends over 15 amino acids. Germline V CDR1 and CDR2: SGHNT, YYREEE (reference sequence). For the CDR3, the DNA is TGTGCCAGCAGCTTGGTGGGAAACCCAGGGGAGACCCAGTACTTC. Protein product: CASSLVGNPGETQYF.

This chain uses TRBV7-2 with TRBJ1-5, with D possibly TRBD1 on 5 matching bases. This CDR3 has 16 residues. Between the trimmed V and J ends, which lost 1 base and 2 bases, there was a span of 12 bases. CDR1 is SGHTA, CDR2 FQGNSA, per germline. The CDR3 is CASSLVSGEGNQPQHF. CDR3 nucleotide sequence: TGTGCCAGCAGCTTAGTTTCGGGGGAAGGCAATCAGCCCCAGCATTTT. The full variable domain, with the rest looked up from reference TRBV7-2 and TRBJ1-5, is GAGVSQSPSNKVTEKGKDVELRCDPISGHTALYWYRQSLGQGLEFLIYFQGNSAPDKSGLPSDRFSAERTGGSVSTLTIQRTQQEDSAVYLCASSLVSGEGNQPQHFGDGTRLSIL.

The chain combines TRBV19 with TRBJ1-1; 9 bases map to TRBD1. The CDR3 loop spans 15 amino acids. The trim removed 4 bases at V and 4 bases at J, leaving 7 bases unmatched. From germline, CDR1 is LNHDA and CDR2 SQIVND (reference sequence). As DNA, the CDR3 is TGTGCCAGTAGTAAGGGACAGGGTAGGACCACTGAAGCTTTCTTT. Translated: CASSKGQGRTTEAFF.

The genes are TRBV9 and TRBJ2-3, with TRBD2 identical over 8 bases. The CDR3 loop spans 16 amino acids. The ends lost 4 bases at V and 1 base at J; junction bases unmatched: 8. Germline V gene lookup returns CDR1 SGDLS and CDR2 YYNGEE. CDR3 sequence: CASSFPSLAGTDTQYF. The CDR3 DNA follows: TGTGCCAGCAGCTTCCCCTCACTAGCGGGCACAGATACGCAGTATTTT.

The chain joins TRBV3-1 (or the pseudogene TRBV3-2) to TRBJ1-1, with 7 positions matching TRBD1. V gave up 2 bases and J gave up 1 base; unmatched junction bases: 10. The length of the CDR3 is 17 residues. The germline V gene encodes CDR1 LGHDT and CDR2 YNNKEL (reference sequence). The CDR3 nucleotides read TGTGCCAGCAGCCAAACCGGACAGGTTACGAGGAACACTGAAGCTTTCTTT. Translation: CASSQTGQVTRNTEAFF.

This clone was picked up one time. CDR3 in DNA: TGCGCCAGCAGTCCCGGGACAGGAGGAAACACCATATATTTT. As protein: CASSPGTGGNTIYF. The chain carries TRBV10-2 and TRBJ1-3, with 8 bases lining up with TRBD1. Trimming took 5 bases from V and 4 from J; bases not matched to a gene: 4. The germline V gene encodes CDR1 WSHSY and CDR2 SAAADI. The length of the CDR3 is 14 residues.

This clone has just a few counts. The chain has TRBV7-2 and TRBJ2-1; tentative D call: TRBD2 (6 bases). The CDR3 sequence is 15 residues long. Between the trimmed V and J ends, which lost 3 bases and 2 bases, there was a span of 11 bases. Germline V gives CDR1 SGHTA, CDR2 FQGNSA. CDR3 protein: CASSLVADPYNEQFF. The CDR3 bases are TGTGCCAGCAGCTTGGTAGCGGACCCCTACAATGAGCAGTTCTTC.

This chain uses TRBV6-2 or TRBV6-3 with TRBJ1-1; D is perhaps TRBD1 (6 bases). The CDR3 totals 19 residues. V was trimmed by 6 bases and J by 1 base, leaving 27 bases between them. Germline lookup yields CDR1 MNHEY and CDR2 SVGEGT. The CDR3 DNA reads as TGTGCCAGCAGCGGGGGCCTCTCCCCTCAGGCGACGGGGAACACTGAAGCTTTCTTT. It specifies CASSGGLSPQATGNTEAFF.

The V gene is TRBV5-8, the J gene TRBJ1-6; 7 nucleotides align to TRBD1. V lost 4 bases, J lost 7 bases, and 5 bases stayed unmatched. Germline CDR1 is SGHTS and CDR2 is YDEGEE. This CDR3 has 14 residues. The DNA for the CDR3 is TGTGCCAGCAGCGCCCAACAGGGGAATTCACCCCTCCACTTT. This translates into CASSAQQGNSPLHF.

This clone was found once. The chain carries TRBV9 and TRBJ2-2; TRBD1 aligns across 10 bases. Germline V gene data show CDR1 as SGDLS and CDR2 as YYNGEE. The CDR3 has 15 amino acids. V was clipped by 0 bases and J by 7 bases; unmatched bases: 3. The CDR3 reads CASSVGTGGNGELFF. The CDR3 DNA reads TGTGCCAGCAGCGTAGGGACAGGGGGGAACGGGGAGCTGTTTTTT. The full variable domain, rest sourced from reference TRBV9 and TRBJ2-2, is DSGVTQTPKHLITATGQRVTLRCSPRSGDLSVYWYQQSLDQGLQFLIQYYNGEERAKGNILERFSAQQFPDLHSELNLSSLELGDSALYFCASSVGTGGNGELFFGEGSRLTVL.

The CDR3 region is CARQCRGPDTQYF. For the CDR3, the DNA is TGCGCCAGGCAGTGCAGGGGGCCTGATACGCAGTATTTT. This chain uses TRBV10-1 with TRBJ2-3; 8 nucleotides align to TRBD1. V dropped 9 bases and J dropped 6; count of bases not matched to a gene: 8. The CDR3 consists of 13 residues. The germline CDR1 and CDR2 sequences are WNHNN and SYGVQD (reference sequence).

V and J are TRBV28 and TRBJ1-3, with a tentative D call TRBD1 (5 bases). The CDR3 is 15 residues long. Germline V gives CDR1 MDHEN, CDR2 SYDVKM. V was pared by 3 bases and J by 5 bases, with 14 bases between. CDR3 bases: TGTGCCAGCAGTTTTTGGGGCCTAGTAAGAAACACCATATATTTT. Protein: CASSFWGLVRNTIYF.

The V and J genes are TRBV5-1 and TRBJ1-1; D remains ambiguous. Germline loops: CDR1 SGHRS, CDR2 YFSETQ. V was pared by 4 bases and J by 2 bases, with 12 bases between. The CDR3 spans 14 residues. DNA for the CDR3: TGCGCCAGCAGCCCTTCCGGGGTAAACACTGAAGCTTTCTTT. It translates to CASSPSGVNTEAFF. The variable domain in full, with the rest retrieved from reference TRBV5-1 and TRBJ1-1, is KAGVTQTPRYLIKTRGQQVTLSCSPISGHRSVSWYQQTPGQGLQFLFEYFSETQRNKGNFPGRFSGRQFSNSRSEMNVSTLELGDSALYLCASSPSGVNTEAFFGQGTRLTVV.

The rearrangement joins TRBV2 to TRBJ1-5; the D is unclear. This CDR3 contains 14 residues. The germline V gene has CDR1 SNHLY and CDR2 FYNNEI. Trimming took off 5 bases at V and 2 bases at J, with 10 bases between the two ends. CDR3 bases: TGTGCCAGCAGTCGAGGATTTGGCAATCAGCCCCAGCATTTT. This codes for CASSRGFGNQPQHF.

This chain uses TRBV25-1 with TRBJ2-7; D tentatively reads TRBD1 or TRBD2 (5 bases each). Trimming shortened V by 4 bases and J by 2 bases, and 12 bases separated the two germline ends. Looked up from germline, CDR1 is MGHDK and CDR2 is SYGVNS. CDR3 size: 14 residues. Here the CDR3 reads CASSGGDRAYEQYF. CDR3 bases: TGTGCCAGCAGTGGTGGGGACCGGGCCTACGAGCAGTACTTC.

The rearrangement links TRBV4-3 to TRBJ1-2; D is undetermined. The V gene lost 1 base and the J gene lost 8 bases, with 14 bases spanning the gap. Germline CDR1 reads LGHNA; CDR2 reads YSLEER. The length of the CDR3 is 14 residues. CDR3 bases: TGCGCCAGCAGCCAAGGGGTGGGAGTTGGCGGCTACACCTTC. Its translation is CASSQGVGVGGYTF.

The genes are TRBV5-1 and TRBJ2-2; 10 positions match TRBD1. Germline V CDR1 and CDR2: SGHRS, YFSETQ. J was trimmed by 4 bases and V by 0 bases; bases with no gene match: 6. CDR3 length equals 17 residues. The CDR3 spells CASSLAVGQGSTGELFF. The CDR3 nucleotides are TGCGCCAGCAGCTTGGCCGTGGGACAGGGGAGCACCGGGGAGCTGTTTTTT.

The chain recombines TRBV18 with TRBJ2-7, with 12 bases aligning to TRBD2. The V segment lost 3 bases and the J segment 0 bases; nucleotides outside the gene matches: 9. In germline, CDR1 is KGHSH, CDR2 LQKENI. The CDR3 totals 18 residues. CDR3 sequence reads: CASSPTVLAGGSSYEQYF. As DNA, the CDR3 is TGTGCCAGCTCACCTACGGTACTAGCGGGGGGCAGCTCCTACGAGCAGTACTTC.

The CDR3 bases are TGTGCCAGCAGTAAGACAGGCGGAATCCCCGGGGAGCTGTTTTTT. Its translation: CASSKTGGIPGELFF. This chain uses TRBV6-5 with TRBJ2-2; maybe TRBD1 (6 bases). The germline V gene has CDR1 MNHEY and CDR2 SVGAGI. The CDR3 loop spans 15 amino acids. Between the trimmed V and J ends, which lost 5 bases and 6 bases, there was a span of 16 bases.

V is TRBV19 and J is TRBJ2-5, with TRBD1 matching 10 bases. With V trimmed by 4 bases and J by 3 bases, 5 bases remained unmatched. The CDR3 totals 15 residues. Germline V gene sequence: CDR1 LNHDA, CDR2 SQIVND (reference sequence). The CDR3 DNA follows: TGTGCCAGTAGTAAGGGACAGGGGCATGAAGAGACCCAGTACTTC. Encoded protein: CASSKGQGHEETQYF.

The chain recombines TRBV24-1 with TRBJ2-7, with TRBD1 matching 7 bases. V lost 9 bases, J lost 2 bases, and 12 bases stayed unmatched. The CDR3 runs 15 residues. Germline V gives CDR1 KGHDR, CDR2 SFDVKD. The CDR3 DNA is TGTGCCACCCCGCCGGACAGGATTGAGACCTACGAGCAGTACTTC. Protein product: CATPPDRIETYEQYF.